The 32 T cell receptor beta chains below all came from one sample that was sequenced in a study of regulatory T cells in long-lasting Graves disease. Described time point: newly diagnosed GD, antithyroid drugs for less than 3 months. Scientists built the TCR library using RNA that was extracted from PBMCs. CDR3-region Arm-PCR and iRepertoire HTBI primers produced the TCR beta libraries. MiXCR, run by TCRdb on the multiplex PCR reads, gives a single entry per CDR3 protein. Of around 320,000 distinct CDR3 sequences listed, around 15% are singletons. These data are also associated with another study on T cells in Graves' hyperthyroidism and ophthalmopathy.

This sample comprised peripheral blood mononuclear cells (PBMCs), obtained at new diagnosis, from a patient treated with antithyroid drugs. These receptors were taken from a middle-aged man with Graves disease.

This clonotype was found many times. The chain links TRBV12-3 or TRBV12-4 to TRBJ1-1; D is unresolved. Trimming removed 5 bases from V and 5 bases from J, with 12 bases in between. This CDR3 comprises 13 residues. The CDR3 region is CASSLFPETEAFF. The CDR3 DNA is TGTGCCAGCAGTCTGTTCCCGGAAACTGAAGCTTTCTTT.

On this clonotype itself: With a much larger clone just one base away, this may be a read error. In DNA, the CDR3 is TGCGCCAGCAGCTTCGGCGTCCGGGGGGTTGAAGCTTTCTTT. Its translation: CASSFGVRGVEAFF. V is TRBV5-1 and J is TRBJ1-1; D may be TRBD1 (5 bases). Trimming stripped 2 bases from V and 7 bases from J, with 15 bases between. The CDR3 consists of 14 residues. CDR1 and CDR2 from the germline V gene are SGHRS and YFSETQ.

In this sample, this clonotype turned up many times. This sequence joins TRBV27 and TRBJ2-1; D ambiguous. The end of the DNA fits TRBJ2-5 better, so the J call may be wrong. Germline assignment: CDR1 MNHEY and CDR2 SMNVEV (reference sequence). CDR3 length: 11 residues. DNA of the CDR3: TGTGCCAGCACCCACCAAGAGACCCAGTACTTC. Translation: CASTHQETQYF.

This chain's CDR3 is CASLKQGAHEKLFF. CDR3 in DNA: TGTGCCAGCTTAAAACAGGGGGCGCACGAAAAACTGTTTTTT. The V call is TRBV7-8, the J call TRBJ1-4, with 9 bases fitting TRBD1. The CDR3 consists of 14 residues. Germline assignment: CDR1 SGHVS and CDR2 FQNEAQ. V lost 8 bases and J lost 8; bases outside the gene matches: 9.

This clonotype turned up a few times. A much larger clone differs from this one at a single base, so this may be a read error. This chain connects TRBV4-1 to TRBJ2-5, with 11 bases that match TRBD1. Germline V gives CDR1 MGHRA, CDR2 YSYEKL. CDR3 length: 15 amino acids. Written as DNA, the CDR3 is TGTGCCAGCAGCCGTGGACAGGGGGCTGAGGAGGCCCAGTACTTC. Translation gives CASSRGQGAEEAQYF.

This clonotype has a count of ten or more. The chain employs TRBV12-3 or TRBV12-4 and TRBJ2-7; maybe TRBD1 (6 bases). V was trimmed by 5 bases and J by 4 bases, leaving 18 bases between them. CDR3 size: 15 residues. CDR3 loop: CASSPTQGLGYEQYF. The CDR3 nucleotides are TGTGCCAGCAGTCCCACACAGGGATTAGGGTACGAGCAGTACTTC.

The chain combines TRBV18 with TRBJ2-2, with a possible D match to TRBD1 (5 bases). Looked up from germline, CDR1 is KGHSH and CDR2 is LQKENI. CDR3 length equals 15 residues. Deletions cut 0 bases from V and 6 bases from J, with 11 bases between. CDR3: CASSPPILGAGELFF. The CDR3 region has the DNA TGTGCCAGCTCACCACCAATCCTAGGGGCCGGGGAGCTGTTTTTT. Full variable domain (outside the CDR3, taken from reference TRBV18 and TRBJ2-2): NAGVMQNPRHLVRRRGQEARLRCSPMKGHSHVYWYRQLPEEGLKFMVYLQKENIIDESGMPKERFSAEFPKEGPSILRIQQVVRGDSAAYFCASSPPILGAGELFFGEGSRLTVL.

This clonotype was counted many times. V is TRBV4-3 and J is TRBJ2-7, with 10 bases matching TRBD2. The CDR3 is 16 residues long. Per the germline V gene, CDR1 is LGHNA and CDR2 is YSLEER. V dropped 0 bases and J dropped 4; count of bases not matched to a gene: 6. CDR3 residues: CASSQDSQRGGYEQYF. The CDR3 region has the DNA TGCGCCAGCAGCCAAGATTCTCAGCGGGGGGGATACGAGCAGTACTTC.

On this clonotype: A far larger clone is just one base off, so this is likely a read error. The chain combines TRBV6-9 with TRBJ2-1, with TRBD2 matching over 7 bases. The DNA end is more similar to TRBJ2-5, so the J call may be wrong. Per the germline V gene, CDR1 is MNHGY and CDR2 is SVAAGI. The CDR3 is 16 amino acids. The chain's CDR3 is CASSYWSGGYQATQYF. In DNA form, the CDR3 reads TGTGCCAGCAGTTACTGGTCCGGGGGGTACCAAGCGACCCAGTACTTC.

This clonotype was recorded at least ten times. The chain joins TRBV28 to TRBJ1-2; 10 nucleotides match TRBD1. Germline loops: CDR1 MDHEN, CDR2 SYDVKM. The CDR3 sequence is 14 residues long. Trimming cost V 3 bases and J 8 bases; bases outside gene matches: 6. CDR3: CASSLGGTGVGYTF. The CDR3 bases are TGTGCCAGCAGTTTGGGAGGGACAGGGGTCGGCTACACCTTC.

The gene calls are TRBV18 and TRBJ1-2; D perhaps matches TRBD1 (5 bases). With 3 bases removed from V and 8 bases from J, the gap between germline ends came to 10 bases. The CDR3 is made up of 12 amino acids. Germline V gives CDR1 KGHSH, CDR2 LQKENI. CDR3 sequence (DNA): TGTGCCAGCTCACCTACGCGGGGCGGCTACACCTTC. As protein: CASSPTRGGYTF. Together with reference TRBV18 and TRBJ1-2, the CDR3 gives the full variable domain: NAGVMQNPRHLVRRRGQEARLRCSPMKGHSHVYWYRQLPEEGLKFMVYLQKENIIDESGMPKERFSAEFPKEGPSILRIQQVVRGDSAAYFCASSPTRGGYTFGSGTRLTVV.

V usage is TRBV20-1 and J usage is TRBJ2-2; D remains unclear. The CDR3 spans 14 residues. Germline CDR1 reads DFQATT; CDR2 reads SNEGSKA (reference sequence). Trimming removed 3 bases from V and 5 bases from J, with 13 bases in between. The CDR3 region is CSARKGPVTGELFF. For the CDR3, the DNA is TGCAGTGCTAGGAAAGGGCCCGTAACCGGGGAGCTGTTTTTT.

This clonotype was observed a few times. This sequence joins TRBV5-4 and TRBJ2-3, with 9 positions matching TRBD2. The CDR3 spans 15 residues. CDR1 SGHNT and CDR2 YYREEE come from the germline V gene (reference sequence). V trimming: 5 bases; J trimming: 2 bases; junction bases outside the gene matches: 6. CDR3 protein: CASRSTSGYTDTQYF. DNA for the CDR3: TGTGCCAGCAGAAGCACTAGCGGGTACACAGATACGCAGTATTTT.

As regards this clonotype: This may stem from a read error, because a much larger clone lies one nucleotide away. The rearrangement joins TRBV6-1 to TRBJ2-2; weak D call: TRBD2 (5 bases). The CDR3 spans 14 residues. Per germline, CDR1 MNHNS and CDR2 SASEGT. V lost 7 bases and J 0 bases, leaving 9 bases between the germline ends. Written as DNA, the CDR3 is TGTGCCAGCAACGACGGGGCGAACACCGGGGAGCTGTTTTTT. Protein: CASNDGANTGELFF.

This clonotype was recorded many times. The J gene is TRBJ2-1, the V gene TRBV28, with 7 bases fitting TRBD2. This CDR3 is 14 amino acids long. Germline V gene sequence: CDR1 MDHEN, CDR2 SYDVKM. The V and J ends lost 8 bases and 5 bases, in that order; junction bases with no gene match: 9. The CDR3 DNA is TGTGCCAGCGGGGGGGGTCACGGTAACAATGAGCAGTTCTTC. It translates to CASGGGHGNNEQFF.

This clonotype was seen many times. The chain recombines TRBV7-2 with TRBJ1-5; TRBD1 agrees at 7 bases. V lost 3 bases, J lost 3 bases, and 5 bases stayed unmatched. The germline CDR1 and CDR2 sequences are SGHTA and FQGNSA. This CDR3 contains 15 residues. The CDR3, as DNA: TGTGCCAGCAGCTTTCAGGGACAGACCAATCAGCCCCAGCATTTT. Amino acid sequence: CASSFQGQTNQPQHF.

The chain links TRBV20-1 to TRBJ2-1; D is perhaps TRBD1 or TRBD2 (6 bases each). This CDR3 comprises 14 residues. Trimming left V 6 bases short and J 3 bases short, with 15 bases between. CDR1 and CDR2 (germline): DFQATT, SNEGSKA (reference sequence). The CDR3 is CSARKGGYYNEQFF. The CDR3 DNA reads TGCAGTGCCCGGAAGGGGGGCTACTACAATGAGCAGTTCTTC.

This clonotype was seen ten or more times. The chain has TRBV20-1 and TRBJ2-7, with TRBD2 matching 8 bases. With V trimmed by 5 bases and J by 1 base, 7 bases remained unmatched. The CDR3 length is 14 residues. Per the germline V gene, CDR1 is DFQATT and CDR2 is SNEGSKA (reference sequence). Written as DNA, the CDR3 is TGCAGTGCTGAAAGGACTAGCAGGTCCTACGAGCAGTACTTC. It specifies CSAERTSRSYEQYF.

The chain carries TRBV7-3 and TRBJ2-5; 14 bases match TRBD2. The V segment lost 6 bases and the J segment 1 base; nucleotides outside the gene matches: 19. This CDR3 region has 21 residues. Germline lookup yields CDR1 SGHTA and CDR2 FQGTGA. This CDR3 reads CASSSRLTSGGASQTQETQYF. The CDR3 DNA follows: TGTGCCAGCAGTTCCCGCTTGACTAGCGGGGGGGCATCCCAAACCCAAGAGACCCAGTACTTC.

V usage is TRBV6-9 and J usage is TRBJ2-7, with D uncertain. Deletions cut 1 base from V and 4 bases from J, with 8 bases between. Germline CDR1 reads MNHGY; CDR2 reads SVAAGI. This CDR3 is 13 amino acids long. Here the CDR3 reads CASSYLGRYEQYF. The DNA of the CDR3 is TGTGCCAGCAGTTATTTGGGAAGATACGAGCAGTACTTC.

The table lists this clonotype with many counts. V is TRBV6-1 and J is TRBJ1-2, with no clear D. Trimming removed 5 bases from V and 3 bases from J, with 7 bases in between. The CDR3 consists of 12 residues. The germline V gene encodes CDR1 MNHNS and CDR2 SASEGT. CDR3 sequence: CASSQQDYGYTF. For the CDR3, the DNA is TGTGCCAGCAGTCAGCAGGACTATGGCTACACCTTC.

The table lists this clonotype with many counts. The chain joins TRBV6-1 to TRBJ1-3, with D uncertain. V gave up 7 bases and J gave up 0 bases, with 16 bases separating them. This CDR3 has 16 residues. CDR1 and CDR2 from the germline V gene are MNHNS and SASEGT. CDR3 sequence: CASNLPDGYSGNTIYF. The CDR3 DNA is TGTGCCAGCAACCTCCCGGACGGATACTCTGGAAACACCATATATTTT.

The table lists this clonotype with a few counts. The V gene is TRBV6-1, the J gene TRBJ2-1, with 9 bases aligning to TRBD2. The junction had 6 bases not matched to a gene; V was cut back by 2 bases and J by 4 bases. CDR1 and CDR2 (germline): MNHNS, SASEGT. CDR3 size: 16 residues. CDR3 loop: CASSERRLAVYNEQFF. The DNA of the CDR3 is TGTGCCAGCAGTGAACGCCGACTAGCGGTTTACAATGAGCAGTTCTTC.

The sample holds many counts of this clonotype. The rearrangement joins TRBV2 to TRBJ2-7; D may match TRBD1 or TRBD2 (5 bases each). The ends were cut back, 1 base at V and 2 bases at J, with 15 bases in the middle. The CDR3 totals 16 residues. The germline V gene has CDR1 SNHLY and CDR2 FYNNEI. This CDR3 reads CASSEEGDGATYEQYF. For the CDR3, the DNA is TGTGCCAGCAGTGAAGAAGGGGACGGCGCCACCTACGAGCAGTACTTC.

This clonotype has a count of ten or more. The chain employs TRBV7-9 and TRBJ1-6; 8 nucleotides agree with TRBD1. V dropped 11 bases and J dropped 7; count of bases not matched to a gene: 4. CDR1 and CDR2 (germline): SEHNR, FQNEAQ (reference sequence). This CDR3 region has 12 residues. For the CDR3, the DNA is TGTGCCGGGAGACAGGGGAATTCACCCCTCCACTTT. Amino acids: CAGRQGNSPLHF.

This clonotype was counted only a few times. The CDR3 ends on some other residue instead of the conserved phenylalanine or tryptophan, so this is likely a read error. CDR3 region: CASSLESLGSYEQFL. The CDR3 DNA reads as TGTGCCAGCAGCTTGGAGTCACTAGGAAGCTATGAGCAGTTCCTC. The chain is built from TRBV5-4 and TRBJ2-1; a weak D match, TRBD2 (5 bases). V was cut by 0 bases and J by 8 bases, with 15 bases left in between. Germline loops: CDR1 SGHNT, CDR2 YYREEE (reference sequence). The CDR3 loop spans 15 amino acids.

This clonotype appeared many times. The V and J genes are TRBV15 and TRBJ1-1, with D maybe TRBD1 (5 bases). Trimming pared 3 bases from V and 1 base from J, leaving 9 bases between. The CDR3 totals 14 residues. The germline V gene has CDR1 LNHNV and CDR2 YYDKDF (reference sequence). The CDR3 coding sequence is TGTGCCACCAGCAGTCAACAGGAGAACACTGAAGCTTTCTTT. Its protein is CATSSQQENTEAFF.

The rearrangement joins TRBV28 to TRBJ1-5; D call uncertain. CDR1 is MDHEN, CDR2 SYDVKM, per germline. The CDR3 totals 13 residues. Trimming left V 7 bases short and J 4 bases short, with 11 bases between. CDR3 loop: CASKPFSNQPQHF. The CDR3 DNA reads as TGTGCCAGCAAACCGTTTTCTAATCAGCCCCAGCATTTT. Full variable domain (outside the CDR3, taken from reference TRBV28 and TRBJ1-5): DVKVTQSSRYLVKRTGEKVFLECVQDMDHENMFWYRQDPGLGLRLIYFSYDVKMKEKGDIPEGYSVSREKKERFSLILESASTNQTSMYLCASKPFSNQPQHFGDGTRLSIL.

Ten or more counts support this clonotype. The V and J genes are TRBV12-5 and TRBJ1-5, with D unclear. The germline gives CDR1 LGHNT, CDR2 FRNRAP. With 2 bases removed from V and 5 bases from J, the gap between germline ends came to 1 base. This CDR3 region has 11 residues. The CDR3 bases are TGTGCTAGTGGTTTGCATCAGCCCCAGCATTTT. Its protein product is CASGLHQPQHF. Full variable domain (remainder filled in from reference TRBV12-5 and TRBJ1-5): DARVTQTPRHKVTEMGQEVTMRCQPILGHNTVFWYRQTMMQGLELLAYFRNRAPLDDSGMPKDRFSAEMPDATLATLKIQPSEPRDSAVYFCASGLHQPQHFGDGTRLSIL.

This clonotype showed up just a few times. The chain uses TRBV20-1 and TRBJ2-2; perhaps TRBD2 as D (6 bases). The CDR3 is made up of 13 amino acids. V was trimmed by 6 bases and J by 6 bases, leaving 14 bases between them. Germline CDR1 is DFQATT and CDR2 is SNEGSKA (reference sequence). The CDR3 DNA follows: TGCAGTGCAACCGTCCCGGGGGCCGGGGAGCTGTTTTTT. It is translated as CSATVPGAGELFF.

This clonotype was recorded at least ten times. The CDR3 DNA is TGTGCCAGCAGCTTATACAGTGATTCACCCCTCCACTTT. Protein sequence: CASSLYSDSPLHF. The V call is TRBV7-2, the J call TRBJ1-6, with D unclear. CDR3 length: 13 residues. Trimming shortened V by 2 bases and J by 8 bases, and 7 bases separated the two germline ends. Germline values: CDR1 SGHTA, CDR2 FQGNSA.

CDR3 loop: CASSQRTANQPQHF. The CDR3 DNA reads as TGTGCCAGCAGTCAAAGGACAGCCAATCAGCCCCAGCATTTT. V usage is TRBV12-3 or TRBV12-4 and J usage is TRBJ1-5, with D possibly being TRBD1 (6 bases). Between the trimmed V and J ends, which lost 5 bases and 3 bases, there was a span of 11 bases. This CDR3 has 14 amino acids.